This record looks at one T cell receptor (beta chain) sequence and its context. No antigen is known for it. Base-call qualities are not available, and no considerably larger clone is one nucleotide away. Whole blood was collected in K2EDTA tubes by collaborating institutions according to the institutions' own protocols. Collaborator samples were shipped for TCRbeta analysis as frozen whole blood, isolated PBMCs, or DNA extracted from either sample type. The sample belongs to a study of blood T cell repertoires in COVID-19 (dated by TCRdb to 2018 to 2021). About the investigation overall: Samples covering the acute and convalescent phases of COVID-19 were provided by collaborators in the United States, Italy and Spain. The prospective study material was composed of cDNA or gDNA derived from T cells, B-cell-depleted T cells, or PBMCs. Deeply sampled blood TCRbeta repertoires from subjects exposed to, actively infected with, or recovered from COVID-19 were included in the dataset. The repertoires were made available in a free public database intended to serve as a resource for research on the immune response to SARS-CoV-2. The samples were drawn from the first 160 participants of the ongoing ImmuneRACE study and from some 1,300 subjects provided by 6 global collaborators. Sample metadata almost always included a de-identified subject ID, COVID-19 status, age in years and sex. HLA class I and class II types, where available, came from metadata supplied by the sample provider rather than from assay-based typing.

TCRbeta CDR3 regions were amplified from genomic DNA by means of the immunoSEQ Assay, a bias-controlled multiplex PCR. In the authors' own workflow: Within the assay, amplification of reference gene primers was used to estimate how many nucleated cells each sample contained. To quantify the absolute abundance of each unique TCRbeta CDR3 rearrangement, sequence reads were collapsed and filtered. For each sample, productive Simpson clonality was calculated as the square root of Simpson's diversity index over productive rearrangements. In TCRdb, the immuneACCESS table is reduced to in-frame sequences with V and J assigned. These tables do not hold every clone; where another copy was compared, an unresolved V gene accounts for under half, and the others remain unexplained. The D gene and trimming were derived from the DNA, and the V and J assignments and clone size from that table. This sample is represented by roughly 100,000 clones; approximately 78% of them were singletons. The leading ten clones occupy roughly 15% of the sample.

Results and caveats for the whole study, not just this receptor: The quantity of clinical and demographic metadata differed by source and by participant and was supplied without curation.

The clonotype comes from a woman older than 75 with acute or convalescent COVID-19. Sequencing used peripheral blood.

The DNA sequence is given as TGTGCCACCTCAGGGGGATCGAGCTCTGGGGCCAACGTCCTGACTTTC. Its amino acids are CATSGGSSSGANVLTF. This receptor chain uses TRBV24-1 and TRBJ2-6; 7 bases in the middle match TRBD1. V lost 9 bases and J lost 0 bases, and the count of bases not matched to a germline gene is 7. CDR1 and CDR2, per the germline V gene, are KGHDR and SFDVKD. Reading from cysteine to phenylalanine, the CDR3 counts 16 amino acids. Of the read, only the CDR3 DNA is kept; its 48 bases are in frame from base 1.